The source of this T cell receptor (beta chain) is a study of T cell repertoires in cytomegalovirus infection. In the case of this clonotype: The antigen is undetermined.

In germline, CDR1 is LGHNA, CDR2 YNFKEQ. V was cut by 0 bases and J by 2 bases, with 8 bases left in between. The CDR3 runs 14 residues. Regarding the study as a whole: Clonotype analysis showed dominance of the ex vivo response by HLA-C-restricted CMV-specific TCR beta clonotypes.

TCRdb re-analysed the reads in MiXCR, keeping a single row per CDR3 protein. The data contain about 220,000 distinct CDR3 sequences, around 40% of them singletons. The genes are TRBV4-2 and TRBJ2-7, with D unresolved. This TCR derives from a human donor in good health (CMV status not recorded). Some clones in this sample may be carry-over from other donors' samples. The material was CD8+ T cells from cultured PBMCs, obtained from culture after CMV antigen stimulation. CDR3 in amino acids: CASSQEDVPYEQYF. In DNA form, the CDR3 reads TGTGCCAGCAGCCAAGAAGACGTTCCCTACGAGCAGTACTTC.